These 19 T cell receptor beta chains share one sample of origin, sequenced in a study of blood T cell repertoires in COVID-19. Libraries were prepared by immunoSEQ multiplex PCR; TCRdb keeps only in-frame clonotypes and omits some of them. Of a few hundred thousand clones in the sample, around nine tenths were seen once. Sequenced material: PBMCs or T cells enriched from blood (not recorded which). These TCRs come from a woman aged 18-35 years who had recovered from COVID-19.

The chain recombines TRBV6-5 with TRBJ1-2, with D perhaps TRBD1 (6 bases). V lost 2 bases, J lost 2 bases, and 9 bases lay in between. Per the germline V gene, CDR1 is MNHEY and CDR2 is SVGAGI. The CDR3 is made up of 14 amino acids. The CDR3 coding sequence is TGTGCCAGCAGTTACAGGGGGTGGAACTATGGCTACACCTTC. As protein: CASSYRGWNYGYTF.

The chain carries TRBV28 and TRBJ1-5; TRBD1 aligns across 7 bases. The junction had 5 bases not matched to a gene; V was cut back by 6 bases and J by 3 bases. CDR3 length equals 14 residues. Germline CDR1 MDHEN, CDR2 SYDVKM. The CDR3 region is CASRYGTDNQPQHF. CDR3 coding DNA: TGTGCCAGCAGGTACGGGACAGACAATCAGCCCCAGCATTTT.

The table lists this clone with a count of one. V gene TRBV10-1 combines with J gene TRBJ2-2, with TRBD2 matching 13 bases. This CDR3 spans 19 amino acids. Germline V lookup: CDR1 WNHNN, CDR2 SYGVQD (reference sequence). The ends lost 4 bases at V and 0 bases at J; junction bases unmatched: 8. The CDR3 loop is CASSAAGLAGASNTGELFF. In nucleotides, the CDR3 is TGCGCCAGCAGTGCAGCCGGACTAGCGGGGGCTTCGAACACCGGGGAGCTGTTTTTT.

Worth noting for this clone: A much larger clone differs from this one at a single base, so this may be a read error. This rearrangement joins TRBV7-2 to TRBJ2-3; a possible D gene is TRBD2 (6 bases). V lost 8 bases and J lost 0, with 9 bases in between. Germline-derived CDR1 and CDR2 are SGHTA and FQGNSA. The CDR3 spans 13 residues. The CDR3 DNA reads TGTGCCAGCGGTGGGACTAGCACAGATACGCAGTATTTT. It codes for CASGGTSTDTQYF.

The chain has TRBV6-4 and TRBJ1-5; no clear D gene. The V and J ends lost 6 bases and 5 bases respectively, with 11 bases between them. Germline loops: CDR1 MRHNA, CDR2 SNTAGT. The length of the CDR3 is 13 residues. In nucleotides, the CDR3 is TGTGCCAGCAGCTCCCAGTATGATCAGCCCCAGCATTTT. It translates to CASSSQYDQPQHF.

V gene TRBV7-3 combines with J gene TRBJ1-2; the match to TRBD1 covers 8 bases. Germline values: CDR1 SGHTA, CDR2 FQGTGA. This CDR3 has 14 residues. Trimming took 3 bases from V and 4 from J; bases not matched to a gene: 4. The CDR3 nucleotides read TGTGCCAGCAGCTTGATCGACAGGGGCTATGGCTACACCTTC. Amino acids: CASSLIDRGYGYTF.

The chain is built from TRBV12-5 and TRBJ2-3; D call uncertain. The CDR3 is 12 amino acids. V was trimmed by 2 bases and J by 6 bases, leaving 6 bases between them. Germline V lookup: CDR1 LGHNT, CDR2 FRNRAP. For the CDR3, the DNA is TGTGCTAGTGGTTTGCCTCCGGATACGCAGTATTTT. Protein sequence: CASGLPPDTQYF.

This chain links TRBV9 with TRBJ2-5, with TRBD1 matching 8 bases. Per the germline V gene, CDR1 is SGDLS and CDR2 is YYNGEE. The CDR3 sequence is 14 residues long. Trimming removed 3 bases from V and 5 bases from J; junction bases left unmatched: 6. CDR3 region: CASSARTGSETQYF. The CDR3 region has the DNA TGTGCCAGCAGCGCACGGACAGGGAGCGAGACCCAGTACTTC.

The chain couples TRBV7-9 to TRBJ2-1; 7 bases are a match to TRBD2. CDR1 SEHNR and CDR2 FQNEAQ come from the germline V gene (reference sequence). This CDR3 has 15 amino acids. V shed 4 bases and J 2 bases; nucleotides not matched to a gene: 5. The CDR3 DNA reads TGTGCCAGCAGCTCGAGCGGGGCCCCCTACAATGAGCAGTTCTTC. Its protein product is CASSSSGAPYNEQFF.

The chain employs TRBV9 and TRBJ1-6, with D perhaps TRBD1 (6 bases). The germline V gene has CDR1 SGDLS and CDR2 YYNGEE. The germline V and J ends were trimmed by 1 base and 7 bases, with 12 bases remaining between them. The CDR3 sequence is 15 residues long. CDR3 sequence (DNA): TGTGCCAGCAGCGTAAAAGAAGGGGGAAATTCACCCCTCCACTTT. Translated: CASSVKEGGNSPLHF.

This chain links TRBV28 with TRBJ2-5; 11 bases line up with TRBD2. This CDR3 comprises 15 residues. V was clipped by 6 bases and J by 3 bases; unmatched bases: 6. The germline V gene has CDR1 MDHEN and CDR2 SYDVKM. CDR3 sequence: CASSLAGGREETQYF. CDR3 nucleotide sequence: TGTGCCAGCAGCCTAGCGGGGGGCAGGGAAGAGACCCAGTACTTC.

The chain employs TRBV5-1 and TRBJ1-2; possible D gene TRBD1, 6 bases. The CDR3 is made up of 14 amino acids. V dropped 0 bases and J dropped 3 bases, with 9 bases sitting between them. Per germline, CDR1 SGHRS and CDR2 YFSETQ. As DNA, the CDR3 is TGCGCCAGCAGCTTGGAACAGGGTGACTATGGCTACACCTTC. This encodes CASSLEQGDYGYTF.

CDR3 protein: CASSIGKAGNTIYF. The CDR3 nucleotides are TGTGCCAGTAGTATCGGGAAGGCCGGAAACACCATATATTTT. The gene calls are TRBV19 and TRBJ1-3; D is ambiguous. In germline, CDR1 is LNHDA, CDR2 SQIVND (reference sequence). V shed 3 bases and J shed 4 bases, with 10 bases lying between them. The length of the CDR3 is 14 residues.

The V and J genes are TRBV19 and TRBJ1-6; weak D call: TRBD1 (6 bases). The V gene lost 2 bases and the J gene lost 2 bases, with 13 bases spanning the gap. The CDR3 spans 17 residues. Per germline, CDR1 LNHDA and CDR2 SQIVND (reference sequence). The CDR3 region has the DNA TGTGCCAGTAGTATATCAGGACAGAACCCCTATAATTCACCCCTCCACTTT. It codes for CASSISGQNPYNSPLHF.

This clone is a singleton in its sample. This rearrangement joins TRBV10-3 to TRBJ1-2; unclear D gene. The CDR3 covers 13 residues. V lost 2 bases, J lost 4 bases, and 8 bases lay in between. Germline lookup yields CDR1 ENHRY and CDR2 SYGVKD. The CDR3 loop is CAISEAEIYGYTF. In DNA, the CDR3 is TGTGCCATCAGTGAGGCGGAGATCTATGGCTACACCTTC.

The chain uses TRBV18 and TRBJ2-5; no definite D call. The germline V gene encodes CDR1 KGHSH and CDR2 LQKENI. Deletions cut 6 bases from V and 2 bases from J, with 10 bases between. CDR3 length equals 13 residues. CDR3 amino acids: CASSQTSQETQYF. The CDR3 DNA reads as TGTGCCAGCTCGCAAACTTCTCAAGAGACCCAGTACTTC.

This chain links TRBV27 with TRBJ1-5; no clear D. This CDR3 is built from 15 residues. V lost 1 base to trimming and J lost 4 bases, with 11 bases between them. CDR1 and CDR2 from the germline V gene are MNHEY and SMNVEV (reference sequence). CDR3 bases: TGTGCCAGCAGTTTATTACCCGGGGATAATCAGCCCCAGCATTTT. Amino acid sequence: CASSLLPGDNQPQHF.

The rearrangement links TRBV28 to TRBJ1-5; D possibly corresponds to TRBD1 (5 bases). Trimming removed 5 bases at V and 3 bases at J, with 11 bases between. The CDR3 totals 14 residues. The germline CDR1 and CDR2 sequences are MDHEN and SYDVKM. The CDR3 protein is CASSDSGHNQPQHF. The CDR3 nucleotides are TGTGCCAGCAGTGATTCAGGACACAATCAGCCCCAGCATTTT.

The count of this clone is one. CDR3 DNA: TGTGCCTGGTTACCCTCTAGCGGGGGATACAATGAGCAGTTCTTC. Protein: CAWLPSSGGYNEQFF. The chain combines TRBV30 with TRBJ2-1; 10 nucleotides line up with TRBD2. Germline CDR1 is GTSNPN and CDR2 is SVGIG (reference sequence). V gave up 5 bases and J gave up 4 bases; unmatched junction bases: 8. This CDR3 has 15 residues.